The clone carrying this T cell receptor beta chain was detected only a few times. Its antigen is still unknown. This specimen comes from a study of T cell responses to AZD1222 COVID-19 vaccine. At the level of the study: Second doses that came at about 4 or about 12 weeks were put together.

CDR3 length: 13 residues. Germline V CDR1 and CDR2: GTSNPN, SVGIG (reference sequence). The V and J ends lost 4 bases and 5 bases, in that order; junction bases with no gene match: 4. Data came from immunoSEQ multiplex PCR; TCRdb stores just in-frame clones and leaves some out. This sample has roughly 93,000 clones, with 90% found just once. Whole-study findings and limits: Donors were largely white British and mainly female; clonal diversity was possibly underestimated.

The sequence derives from an adult in good health. The sample here was peripheral blood, taken on day 0 of AZD1222 vaccination. V is TRBV30 and J is TRBJ1-5, with 8 bases that match TRBD1. The DNA for the CDR3 is TGTGCCTGGAACCGACAGGGGCATCAGCCCCAGCATTTT. Encoded protein: CAWNRQGHQPQHF.